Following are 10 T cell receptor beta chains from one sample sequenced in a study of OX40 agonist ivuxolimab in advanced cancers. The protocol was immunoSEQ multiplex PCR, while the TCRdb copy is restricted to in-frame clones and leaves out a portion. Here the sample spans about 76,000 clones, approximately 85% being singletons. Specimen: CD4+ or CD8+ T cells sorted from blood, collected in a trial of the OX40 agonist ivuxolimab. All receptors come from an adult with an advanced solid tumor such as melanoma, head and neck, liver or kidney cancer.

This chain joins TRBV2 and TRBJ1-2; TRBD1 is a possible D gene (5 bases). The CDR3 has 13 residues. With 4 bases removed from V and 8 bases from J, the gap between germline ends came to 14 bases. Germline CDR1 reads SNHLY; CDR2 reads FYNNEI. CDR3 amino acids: CASSVGGADGYTF. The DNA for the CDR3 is TGTGCCAGCAGTGTGGGAGGGGCAGACGGCTACACCTTC.

The CDR3: CASRGESDTQYF. CDR3 nucleotides: TGTGCCAGCAGGGGAGAATCAGATACGCAGTATTTT. J is TRBJ2-3 and V is TRBV2; a weak D match, TRBD2 (5 bases). Germline CDR1 is SNHLY and CDR2 is FYNNEI. V lost 6 bases, J lost 4 bases, and 8 bases lay in between. The CDR3 contains 12 residues.

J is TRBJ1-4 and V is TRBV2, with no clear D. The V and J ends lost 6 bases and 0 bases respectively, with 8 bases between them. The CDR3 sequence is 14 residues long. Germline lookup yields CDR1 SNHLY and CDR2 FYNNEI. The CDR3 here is CASSVSPTNEKLFF. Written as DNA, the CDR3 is TGTGCCAGCAGCGTTAGTCCAACTAATGAAAAACTGTTTTTT. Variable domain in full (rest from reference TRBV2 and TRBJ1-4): EPEVTQTPSHQVTQMGQEVILRCVPISNHLYFYWYRQILGQKVEFLVSFYNNEISEKSEIFDDQFSVERPDGSNFTLKIRSTKLEDSAMYFCASSVSPTNEKLFFGSGTQLSVL.

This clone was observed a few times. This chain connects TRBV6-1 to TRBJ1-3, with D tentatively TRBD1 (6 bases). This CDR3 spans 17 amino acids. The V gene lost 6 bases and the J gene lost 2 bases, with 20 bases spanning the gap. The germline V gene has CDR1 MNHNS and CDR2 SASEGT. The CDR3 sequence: CASRESAGGAAGNTIYF. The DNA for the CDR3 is TGTGCCAGCAGGGAAAGCGCGGGGGGCGCAGCTGGAAACACCATATATTTT.

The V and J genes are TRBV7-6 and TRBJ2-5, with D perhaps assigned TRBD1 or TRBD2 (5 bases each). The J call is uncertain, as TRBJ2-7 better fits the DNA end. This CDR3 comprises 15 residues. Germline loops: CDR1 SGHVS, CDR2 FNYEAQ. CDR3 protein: CASSPNRDGKYEQYF. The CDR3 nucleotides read TGTGCCAGCAGCCCAAACCGGGACGGGAAATACGAGCAGTACTTC.

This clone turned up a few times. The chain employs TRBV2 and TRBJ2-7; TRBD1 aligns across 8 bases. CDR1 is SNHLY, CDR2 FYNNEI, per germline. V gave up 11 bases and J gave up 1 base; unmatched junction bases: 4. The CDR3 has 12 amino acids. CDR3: CAGGQGSYEQYF. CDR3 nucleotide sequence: TGTGCCGGCGGACAGGGTTCCTACGAGCAGTACTTC.

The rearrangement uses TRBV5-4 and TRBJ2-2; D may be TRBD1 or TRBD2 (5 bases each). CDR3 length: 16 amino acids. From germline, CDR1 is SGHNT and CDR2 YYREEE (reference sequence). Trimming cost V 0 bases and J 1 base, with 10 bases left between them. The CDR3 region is CASSLVGTVNTGELFF. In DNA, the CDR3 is TGTGCCAGCAGCTTGGTCGGGACGGTGAACACCGGGGAGCTGTTTTTT.

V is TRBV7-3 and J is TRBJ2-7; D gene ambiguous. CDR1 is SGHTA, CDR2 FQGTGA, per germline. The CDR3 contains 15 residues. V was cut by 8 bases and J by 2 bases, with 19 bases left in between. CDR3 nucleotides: TGTGCCAGCTCCCCAGGCGGAGCGCCGCCCTACGAGCAGTACTTC. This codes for CASSPGGAPPYEQYF.

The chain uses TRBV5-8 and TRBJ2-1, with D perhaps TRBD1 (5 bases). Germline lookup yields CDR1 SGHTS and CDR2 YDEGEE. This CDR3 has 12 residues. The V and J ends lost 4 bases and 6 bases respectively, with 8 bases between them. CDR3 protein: CASSRDSNEQFF. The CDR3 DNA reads TGTGCCAGCAGCCGCGACAGCAATGAGCAGTTCTTC.

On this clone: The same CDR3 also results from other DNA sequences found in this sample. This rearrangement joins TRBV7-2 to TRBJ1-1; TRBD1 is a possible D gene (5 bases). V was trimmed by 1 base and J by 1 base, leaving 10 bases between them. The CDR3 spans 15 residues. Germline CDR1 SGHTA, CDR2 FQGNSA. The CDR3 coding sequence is TGTGCCAGCAGCTTAGACGGCCAGGGGAACACTGAAGCTTTCTTT. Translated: CASSLDGQGNTEAFF.